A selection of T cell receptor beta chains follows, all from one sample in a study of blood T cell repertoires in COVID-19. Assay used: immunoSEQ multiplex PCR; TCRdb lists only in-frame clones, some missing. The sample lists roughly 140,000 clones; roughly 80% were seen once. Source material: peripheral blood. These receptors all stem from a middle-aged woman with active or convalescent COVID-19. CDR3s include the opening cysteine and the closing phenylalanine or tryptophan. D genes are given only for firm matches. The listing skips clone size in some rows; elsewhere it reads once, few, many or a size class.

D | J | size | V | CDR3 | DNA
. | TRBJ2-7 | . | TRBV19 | CASSMVGSLGEQYF | TGTGCCAGTAGTATGGTGGGTAGTCTAGGCGAGCAGTACTTC
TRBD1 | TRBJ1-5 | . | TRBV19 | CASSGTGVEPQHF | TGTGCCAGTAGCGGGACAGGGGTAGAGCCCCAGCATTTT
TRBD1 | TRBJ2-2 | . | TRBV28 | CASSQTGGTGELFF | TGTGCCAGCAGTCAAACAGGGGGCACCGGGGAGCTGTTTTTT
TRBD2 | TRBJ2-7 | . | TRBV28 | CASSLLAGSSYEQYF | TGTGCCAGCAGTCTGCTAGCGGGGAGCTCCTACGAGCAGTACTTC
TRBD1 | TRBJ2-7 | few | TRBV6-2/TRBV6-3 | CASSPRRQGRASAGIEQYF | TGTGCCAGCAGTCCCCGACGACAGGGGAGAGCTTCGGCGGGAATCGAGCAGTACTTC
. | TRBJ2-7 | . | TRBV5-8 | CASSLKATAGGEQYF | TGTGCCAGCAGCTTGAAGGCGACAGCCGGAGGGGAGCAGTACTTC
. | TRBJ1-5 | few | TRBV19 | CASSTRQAAGQPQHF | TGTGCCAGTAGCACCCGACAGGCGGCGGGTCAGCCCCAGCATTTT
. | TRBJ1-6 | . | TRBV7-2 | CASTPGGGSSYNSPLHF | TGTGCCAGCACCCCTGGGGGGGGGAGCTCCTATAATTCACCCCTCCACTTT
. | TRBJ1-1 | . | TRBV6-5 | CASGGSRLLVSEAFF | TGTGCCAGCGGAGGATCGAGGTTATTGGTTTCTGAAGCTTTCTTT
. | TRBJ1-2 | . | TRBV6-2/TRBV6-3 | CASSYSRVIVYGYTF | TGTGCCAGCAGTTACTCCCGGGTTATTGTCTATGGCTACACCTTC
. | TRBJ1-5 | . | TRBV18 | CASSQRQEPNQPQHF | TGTGCCAGCTCACAACGACAGGAGCCTAATCAGCCCCAGCATTTT
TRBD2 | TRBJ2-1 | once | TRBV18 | CASSPPAIAGEGANEQFF | TGTGCCAGCTCACCACCGGCGATAGCGGGAGAAGGCGCGAATGAGCAGTTCTTC
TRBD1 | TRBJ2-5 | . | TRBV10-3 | CAISPQGAGETQYF | TGTGCCATCAGCCCACAGGGGGCTGGAGAGACCCAGTACTTC
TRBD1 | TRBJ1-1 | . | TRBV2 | CASSDAGTGVNTEAFF | TGTGCCAGCAGTGACGCGGGGACAGGGGTGAACACTGAAGCTTTCTTT
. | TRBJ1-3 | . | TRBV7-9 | CASSLQRNTIYF | TGTGCCAGCAGCCTACAGAGAAACACCATATATTTT
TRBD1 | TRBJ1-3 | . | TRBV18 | CASSPGTGDGNTIYF | TGTGCCAGCTCACCGGGGACAGGGGATGGAAACACCATATATTTT
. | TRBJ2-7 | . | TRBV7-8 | CASSHSSYEQYF | TGTGCCAGCAGCCACAGCTCCTACGAGCAGTACTTC
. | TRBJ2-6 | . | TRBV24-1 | CATTPWRFRSGANVLTF | TGTGCCACCACCCCCTGGAGGTTCCGCTCTGGGGCCAACGTCCTGACTTTC
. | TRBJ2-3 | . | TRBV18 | CASSPRGTDTQYF | TGTGCCAGCTCACCACGCGGCACAGATACGCAGTATTTT
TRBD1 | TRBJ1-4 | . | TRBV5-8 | CASSLGRGTANEKLFF | TGTGCCAGCAGCTTAGGTCGGGGGACAGCTAATGAAAAACTGTTTTTT
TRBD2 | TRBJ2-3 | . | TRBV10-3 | CAISLGLAGTDTQYF | TGTGCCATCAGCCTCGGACTAGCGGGCACAGATACGCAGTATTTT
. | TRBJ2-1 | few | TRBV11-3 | CASSLSAGPQDHNEQFF | TGTGCCAGCAGCCTATCCGCGGGGCCCCAAGACCACAATGAGCAGTTCTTC
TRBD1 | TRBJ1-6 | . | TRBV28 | CASSLPGQVPPLHF | TGTGCCAGCAGTCTACCGGGACAGGTGCCACCCCTCCACTTT
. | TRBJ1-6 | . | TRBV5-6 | CASRTAAGASSPLHF | TGTGCCAGCCGAACCGCGGCAGGGGCGAGTTCACCCCTCCACTTT
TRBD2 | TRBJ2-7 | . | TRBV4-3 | CASSRLISGRGDEQYF | TGCGCCAGCAGCCGGCTGATCAGCGGGAGAGGGGACGAGCAGTACTTC
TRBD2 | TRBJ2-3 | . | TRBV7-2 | CASRSSSAGGGSDTQYF | TGTGCCAGCAGGTCATCTTCAGCGGGAGGAGGGTCAGATACGCAGTATTTT
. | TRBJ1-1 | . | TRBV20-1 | CSARGNTEAFF | TGCAGTGCAAGGGGGAACACTGAAGCTTTCTTT
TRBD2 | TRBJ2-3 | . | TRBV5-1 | CASSARGPAGVSDTQYF | TGCGCCAGCAGCGCCCGAGGCCCTGCGGGGGTTTCAGATACGCAGTATTTT
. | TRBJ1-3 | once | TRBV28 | CASSSPGLWAGNTIYF | TGTGCCAGCAGTTCCCCGGGACTCTGGGCAGGAAACACCATATATTTT
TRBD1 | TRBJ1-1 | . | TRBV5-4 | CASSSWGQMNTEAFF | TGTGCCAGCAGCTCCTGGGGACAGATGAACACTGAAGCTTTCTTT
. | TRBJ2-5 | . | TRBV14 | CASSAPQETQYF | TGTGCCAGCAGCGCGCCCCAAGAGACCCAGTACTTC
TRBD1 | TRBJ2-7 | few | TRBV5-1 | CASSTRTGHYEQYF | TGCGCCAGCAGCACCAGGACAGGGCACTACGAGCAGTACTTC
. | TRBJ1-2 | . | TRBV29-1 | CSVVVRDNGNYGYTF | TGCAGCGTTGTGGTCAGGGATAACGGTAACTATGGCTACACCTTC
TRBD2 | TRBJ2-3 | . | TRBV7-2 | CASSLVVLAEDTQYF | TGTGCCAGCAGCTTAGTAGTGCTAGCGGAGGATACGCAGTATTTT
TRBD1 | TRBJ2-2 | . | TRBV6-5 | CASRKTGLTGELFF | TGTGCCAGCAGGAAGACAGGGTTGACCGGGGAGCTGTTTTTT
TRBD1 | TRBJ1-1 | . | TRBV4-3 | CASSQHPRQGNTEAFF | TGCGCCAGCAGCCAACACCCTAGACAGGGAAACACTGAAGCTTTCTTT
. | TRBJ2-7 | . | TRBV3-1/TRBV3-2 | CASSRQDYEQYF | TGTGCCAGCAGCCGTCAGGACTACGAGCAGTACTTC
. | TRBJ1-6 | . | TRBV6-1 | CASSEDSRSPLHF | TGTGCCAGCAGTGAAGACAGCCGATCCCCCCTCCACTTT
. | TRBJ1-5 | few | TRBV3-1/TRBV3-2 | CASSQGTGTYQPQHF | TGTGCCAGCAGCCAAGGTACAGGGACATATCAGCCCCAGCATTTT
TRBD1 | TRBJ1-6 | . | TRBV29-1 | CSVRDRGDSPLHF | TGCAGCGTCCGTGACAGGGGAGATTCACCCCTCCACTTT
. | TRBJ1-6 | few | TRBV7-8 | CASSPSGNNSPLHF | TGTGCCAGCAGCCCTTCGGGTAATAATTCACCCCTCCACTTT
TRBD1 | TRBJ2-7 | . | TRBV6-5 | CASSYGGTGRFYEQYF | TGTGCCAGCAGTTACGGGGGGACAGGGAGGTTCTACGAGCAGTACTTC
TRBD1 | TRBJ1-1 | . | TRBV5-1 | CASSTLLQGAAFF | TGCGCCAGCAGTACACTTCTACAGGGGGCAGCTTTCTTT
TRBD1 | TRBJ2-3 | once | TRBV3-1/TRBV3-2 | CASSQDLGDRGLILGTDTQYF | TGTGCCAGCAGCCAAGATCTGGGGGACAGGGGGCTCATTTTAGGCACAGATACGCAGTATTTT